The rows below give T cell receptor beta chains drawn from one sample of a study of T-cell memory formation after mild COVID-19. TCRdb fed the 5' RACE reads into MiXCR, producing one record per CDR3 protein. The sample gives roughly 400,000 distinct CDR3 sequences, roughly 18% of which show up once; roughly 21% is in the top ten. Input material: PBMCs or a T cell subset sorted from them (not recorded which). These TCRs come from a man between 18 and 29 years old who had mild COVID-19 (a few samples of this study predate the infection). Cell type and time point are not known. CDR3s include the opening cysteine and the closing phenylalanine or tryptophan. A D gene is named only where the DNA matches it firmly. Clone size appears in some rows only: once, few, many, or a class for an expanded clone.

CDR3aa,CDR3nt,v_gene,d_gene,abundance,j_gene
CASSEVRSNQPQHF,TGTGCCAGCAGTGAGGTTCGTAGCAATCAGCCCCAGCATTTT,TRBV2,-,few,TRBJ1-5
CASSAAGTDNSPLHF,TGTGCCAGCAGCGCGGCGGGGACAGACAATTCACCCCTCCACTTT,TRBV9,TRBD1,-,TRBJ1-6
CASRPNGGVETQYF,TGTGCCAGCAGACCGAACGGGGGGGTAGAGACCCAGTACTTC,TRBV12-3/TRBV12-4,TRBD2,once,TRBJ2-5
CASSYLGRSGYTF,TGTGCCAGCAGTTACTTAGGTCGTAGTGGCTACACCTTC,TRBV6-6,-,few,TRBJ1-2
CASSQDPPRTNTGELFF,TGCGCCAGCAGCCAAGATCCCCCGAGGACGAACACCGGGGAGCTGTTTTTT,TRBV4-3,-,-,TRBJ2-2
CASSLAALELGRTDTQYF,TGTGCCAGCAGCTTAGCAGCTTTGGAGCTGGGGCGCACAGATACGCAGTATTTT,TRBV7-8,-,few,TRBJ2-3
CASKFEVILGDGYTF,TGTGCCAGCAAATTCGAGGTGATCTTAGGAGATGGCTACACCTTC,TRBV6-5,-,-,TRBJ1-2
CSARGTPPGTQYF,TGCAGTGCTAGAGGGACACCCCCGGGTACGCAGTATTTT,TRBV20-1,-,few,TRBJ2-3
CASSSGGQNYGYTF,TGTGCCAGCAGCTCAGGGGGGCAGAACTATGGCTACACCTTC,TRBV5-4,TRBD1,-,TRBJ1-2
CASSQELGVRFLYEQYF,TGCGCCAGCAGCCAAGAGTTGGGCGTCCGCTTCCTCTACGAGCAGTACTTC,TRBV4-1,-,few,TRBJ2-7
CASSEVGTDTQYF,TGTGCCAGCAGTGAAGTGGGAACAGATACGCAGTATTTT,TRBV2,-,few,TRBJ2-3
CASSFIAGVYNEQFF,TGTGCCAGCAGCTTTATAGCGGGCGTTTACAATGAGCAGTTCTTC,TRBV7-8,TRBD2,once,TRBJ2-1
CASSPRTSQNTGELFF,TGCGCCAGCAGTCCTAGGACTAGCCAGAACACCGGGGAGCTGTTTTTT,TRBV10-1,TRBD2,few,TRBJ2-2
CAIRHRDSSYNEQFF,TGTGCCATCAGGCACAGGGATAGCTCCTACAATGAGCAGTTCTTC,TRBV10-3,-,-,TRBJ2-1
CASSQDVTRGTEAFF,TGCGCCAGCAGCCAAGATGTAACTCGGGGCACTGAAGCTTTCTTT,TRBV4-1,-,few,TRBJ1-1
CASSYNLASGADTQYF,TGTGCCAGCAGCTACAATTTGGCTAGCGGGGCAGATACGCAGTATTTT,TRBV7-2,TRBD2,few,TRBJ2-3
CASSQVAGAYNSPLHF,TGTGCCAGCAGCCAAGTCGCGGGCGCTTATAATTCACCCCTCCACTTT,TRBV3-1,-,-,TRBJ1-6
CASSPETGNNEKLFF,TGTGCCAGCTCACCGGAGACAGGGAATAATGAAAAACTGTTTTTT,TRBV18,TRBD1,-,TRBJ1-4
CSAPGTASNQPQHF,TGCAGTGCTCCAGGGACAGCCAGCAATCAGCCCCAGCATTTT,TRBV20-1,TRBD1,-,TRBJ1-5
CATTSGGTGELIF,TGTGCCACCACTAGCGGGGGTACCGGGGAGCTGATTTTT,TRBV15,TRBD2,-,TRBJ2-2
CASSLYGVNEQFF,TGTGCCAGCAGCTTATATGGGGTTAATGAGCAGTTCTTC,TRBV11-3,-,-,TRBJ2-1
CASSPTGTLGSSYNSPLHF,TGTGCCAGCAGTCCCACCGGGACCCTAGGTAGTTCCTATAATTCACCCCTCCACTTT,TRBV28,-,-,TRBJ1-6
CASAGGAGGQAIQYF,TGTGCCAGCGCCGGGGGAGCGGGTGGTCAGGCCATTCAGTACTTC,TRBV12-3/TRBV12-4,-,-,TRBJ2-4
CASSTGTGYWAEAFF,TGTGCCAGCTCCACCGGGACAGGGTATTGGGCTGAAGCTTTCTTT,TRBV18,TRBD1,few,TRBJ1-1
CASSLGTLQANEQFF,TGTGCCAGCAGCCTCGGGACACTCCAAGCTAATGAGCAGTTCTTC,TRBV7-9,-,few,TRBJ2-1
CASSVSGIQETQYF,TGTGCCAGCAGCGTCAGCGGGATCCAAGAGACCCAGTACTTC,TRBV7-2,TRBD2,few,TRBJ2-5
CASSSRPLEAKNIQYF,TGTGCCAGCAGTTCCCGGCCACTGGAAGCCAAAAACATTCAGTACTTC,TRBV6-2/TRBV6-3,-,few,TRBJ2-4
CASSFAGADQPQHF,TGTGCCAGCAGCTTCGCAGGGGCCGATCAGCCCCAGCATTTT,TRBV7-9,-,few,TRBJ1-5
CASSLASPSFGYTF,TGCGCCAGCAGCTTGGCCTCCCCCTCCTTTGGCTACACCTTC,TRBV5-1,-,-,TRBJ1-2
CSARGSDGAFF,TGCAGTGCTAGGGGGAGTGATGGAGCTTTCTTT,TRBV20-1,-,-,TRBJ1-1
CASSETGTSGFETQYF,TGCGCCAGCAGCGAAACCGGGACTAGCGGGTTTGAGACCCAGTACTTC,TRBV5-1,TRBD2,-,TRBJ2-5
CASSLDRAVETQYF,TGCGCCAGCAGCTTGGACAGGGCGGTAGAGACCCAGTACTTC,TRBV5-1,-,many,TRBJ2-5
CASSLQAGANTESFF,TGCGCCAGCAGCTTGCAGGCAGGGGCGAACACTGAATCTTTCTTT,TRBV5-1,-,-,TRBJ1-1
CASSLGIDTDTQYF,TGTGCCAGCAGCCTTGGAATCGACACAGATACGCAGTATTTT,TRBV9,-,few,TRBJ2-3
CAIGQGEQTQYF,TGTGCCATTGGACAGGGGGAGCAGACCCAGTACTTC,TRBV2,TRBD1,-,TRBJ2-5
CASSFPSGRQGTGELFF,TGTGCCAGCAGTTTCCCTTCGGGGAGACAGGGCACCGGGGAGCTGTTTTTT,TRBV12-3/TRBV12-4,TRBD1,few,TRBJ2-2
CASSQDIAGKAFF,TGTGCCAGCAGCCAAGATATTGCAGGGAAAGCTTTCTTT,TRBV3-1,-,few,TRBJ1-1